This entry lists 18 T cell receptor beta chains sequenced from one sample in a study of post-analysis software for immune sequencing data. Study-level points and caveats: Controls showed lower frequencies than patients for a few TRBV segments, and TRBV5-6, TRBV5-1 and TRBV20-1 were among these.

These receptors' targets are unknown. Unique molecular identifiers had been added to the TCR beta cDNA libraries. TCRdb used MiXCR to reprocess the PCR reads, holding one entry per CDR3 protein. Among 380,000 or so distinct CDR3 sequences listed, approximately 33% were seen once. Source material: blood. The receptors were sampled from a girl between 10 and 17 years old with multiple sclerosis.

This clonotype has ten or more counts. This sequence joins TRBV29-1 and TRBJ2-5, with TRBD1 matching 8 bases. The germline gives CDR1 SQVTM, CDR2 ANQGSEA. This CDR3 spans 14 amino acids. Germline trimming cut 0 bases from V and 5 bases from J; bases unmatched to any gene: 5. The CDR3 DNA reads as TGCAGCGTTGAAGATGGCAGGGGGCGGGAGACCCAGTACTTC. Translated: CSVEDGRGRETQYF.

This clonotype has only a few counts. The CDR3 here is CASSPWGAANYGYTF. The CDR3 nucleotides read TGTGCCAGCAGCCCCTGGGGCGCGGCTAACTATGGCTACACCTTC. This chain uses TRBV6-5 with TRBJ1-2; the D gene is possibly TRBD1 (5 bases). Between the trimmed V and J ends, which lost 6 bases and 0 bases, there was a span of 14 bases. The CDR3 consists of 15 residues. The germline gives CDR1 MNHEY, CDR2 SVGAGI.

This clonotype was detected only a few times. This chain connects TRBV2 to TRBJ1-2; no definite D call. This CDR3 contains 13 residues. The germline gives CDR1 SNHLY, CDR2 FYNNEI. The CDR3 protein is CATKSGEGYGYTF. The CDR3 DNA reads TGTGCTACAAAATCGGGAGAGGGCTATGGCTACACCTTC.

This clonotype has a count of ten or more. This chain links TRBV9 with TRBJ2-1; D possibly corresponds to TRBD1 (5 bases). Germline lookup yields CDR1 SGDLS and CDR2 YYNGEE. Trimming took off 4 bases at V and 0 bases at J, with 8 bases between the two ends. The CDR3 is 14 residues long. The CDR3 sequence is CASSQGPSYNEQFF. In nucleotides, the CDR3 is TGTGCCAGCAGCCAGGGTCCCTCCTACAATGAGCAGTTCTTC.

The chain couples TRBV6-5 to TRBJ1-2; TRBD1 might be the D (5 bases). Germline V gene sequence: CDR1 MNHEY, CDR2 SVGAGI. V was pared by 7 bases and J by 4 bases, with 13 bases between. CDR3 length equals 13 residues. The CDR3 DNA reads TGTGCCAGCACCTCGGGGGTGAGCTATGGCTACACCTTC. Its translation: CASTSGVSYGYTF.

This clonotype was seen a few times. The chain recombines TRBV7-2 with TRBJ2-5; D is ambiguous. The DNA end is more similar to TRBJ2-7, so the J call may be wrong. This CDR3 spans 15 amino acids. CDR1 is SGHTA, CDR2 FQGNSA, per germline. This chain's CDR3 is CASSIDPFPSYEQYF. CDR3 nucleotide sequence: TGTGCCAGCAGCATCGACCCATTCCCGTCATACGAGCAGTACTTC.

This clonotype was recorded a few times. The CDR3 protein is CASGDWGPRNEQYF. The CDR3 DNA reads TGTGCCAGCGGAGACTGGGGCCCTCGGAACGAGCAGTACTTC. The V call is TRBV7-9, the J call TRBJ2-5; tentative D call: TRBD1 (5 bases). The end of the DNA fits TRBJ2-7 better, so the J call may be wrong. CDR3 length: 14 residues. Looked up from germline, CDR1 is SEHNR and CDR2 is FQNEAQ (reference sequence).

This chain links TRBV9 with TRBJ1-2, with TRBD1 matching 7 bases. Looked up from germline, CDR1 is SGDLS and CDR2 is YYNGEE. The CDR3 covers 14 residues. V dropped 0 bases and J dropped 8; count of bases not matched to a gene: 7. Here the CDR3 reads CASSVEGGLGGYTF. In DNA form, the CDR3 reads TGTGCCAGCAGCGTAGAAGGGGGCTTGGGCGGCTACACCTTC.

There are a few counts of this clonotype. The chain recombines TRBV6-2 or TRBV6-3 with TRBJ1-5, with 10 bases identical to TRBD1. This CDR3 contains 14 residues. After removal of 6 bases from V and 3 bases from J, the junction contained 2 bases not matched to a gene. Germline V lookup: CDR1 MNHEY, CDR2 SVGEGT. CDR3 amino acids: CASRGQGTNQPQHF. DNA for the CDR3: TGTGCCAGCAGGGGACAGGGGACCAATCAGCCCCAGCATTTT.

This clonotype has just a few counts. The chain employs TRBV10-3 and TRBJ1-1; 8 positions agree with TRBD1. With 7 bases clipped from V and 3 bases from J, the junction kept 7 bases outside the gene matches. Per the germline V gene, CDR1 is ENHRY and CDR2 is SYGVKD. This CDR3 is 14 amino acids long. The CDR3 sequence: CAITNKQGDTEAFF. CDR3 bases: TGTGCCATCACCAATAAACAGGGGGACACTGAAGCTTTCTTT.

The rearrangement uses TRBV19 and TRBJ1-5; possibly TRBD1 for D (5 bases). The ends were cut back, 3 bases at V and 6 bases at J, with 15 bases in the middle. The CDR3 extends over 15 amino acids. Germline values: CDR1 LNHDA, CDR2 SQIVND (reference sequence). The CDR3 coding sequence is TGTGCCAGTAGTATGGACACCGGAAGGTTTCAGCCCCAGCATTTT. This codes for CASSMDTGRFQPQHF.

This clonotype was recorded a few times. This chain joins TRBV29-1 and TRBJ2-7, with D unclear. There are 11 residues in the CDR3. In germline, CDR1 is SQVTM, CDR2 ANQGSEA. Trimming removed 0 bases from V and 6 bases from J, with 6 bases in between. The CDR3 nucleotides are TGCAGCGTTGAAGATCTCGGCGAGCAGTACTTC. As protein: CSVEDLGEQYF.

The gene calls are TRBV7-2 and TRBJ2-1, with TRBD1 matching 8 bases. Germline CDR1 is SGHTA and CDR2 is FQGNSA. The V and J ends lost 4 bases and 3 bases, in that order; junction bases with no gene match: 5. This CDR3 has 15 residues. This chain's CDR3 is CASSSRDRIYNEQFF. DNA of the CDR3: TGTGCCAGCAGCTCCCGGGACAGGATCTACAATGAGCAGTTCTTC.

The rearrangement joins TRBV20-1 to TRBJ2-3, with 10 bases lining up with TRBD2. This CDR3 region has 13 residues. The germline CDR1 and CDR2 sequences are DFQATT and SNEGSKA (reference sequence). Trimming took 6 bases from V and 3 from J; bases not matched to a gene: 3. The CDR3 here is CSAKRGGTDTQYF. As DNA, the CDR3 is TGCAGTGCAAAGCGGGGGGGAACAGATACGCAGTATTTT.

This clonotype was seen only once. The chain is built from TRBV7-2 and TRBJ2-1; a weak D match, TRBD1 (8 bases). The J call may not be correct, given that the DNA end is closer to TRBJ2-7. The CDR3 has 17 residues. CDR1 and CDR2 (germline): SGHTA, FQGNSA. The CDR3 loop is CASSPGGGRGGYNEQYF. CDR3 coding DNA: TGTGCCAGCAGCCCAGGGGGCGGGAGAGGGGGCTACAATGAGCAGTACTTC.

This clonotype was counted only a few times. The chain is built from TRBV12-3 or TRBV12-4 and TRBJ2-3, with 10 bases matching TRBD1. After removal of 5 bases from V and 5 bases from J, the junction contained 7 bases not matched to a gene. The CDR3 totals 15 residues. The CDR3 DNA is TGTGCCAGCAGTCCCCGGGGGACAGGGGTAGATACGCAGTATTTT. This translates into CASSPRGTGVDTQYF.

The sample holds a few counts of this clonotype. V gene TRBV6-1 combines with J gene TRBJ1-1; tentatively, D is TRBD1 (5 bases). The CDR3 is 15 residues long. The germline gives CDR1 MNHNS, CDR2 SASEGT. Trimming took 4 bases from V and 1 from J, leaving 13 bases between them. CDR3 nucleotide sequence: TGTGCCAGCAGTGTCGAGGGGCACTCGAACACTGAAGCTTTCTTT. This codes for CASSVEGHSNTEAFF.

The chain carries TRBV4-3 and TRBJ1-5, with 12 nucleotides matching TRBD1. This CDR3 contains 19 residues. Germline assignment: CDR1 LGHNA and CDR2 YSLEER. Losses at the gene ends were 0 bases for V and 0 bases for J; bases not matched to a gene: 6. CDR3 nucleotides: TGCGCCAGCAGCCAAGAATGGGGACAGGGGGCGGATAGCAATCAGCCCCAGCATTTT. As protein: CASSQEWGQGADSNQPQHF.